Following are 18 T cell receptor beta chains from one sample sequenced in a study of blood T cell repertoires in COVID-19. The table came from immunoSEQ multiplex PCR; TCRdb's copy has only in-frame clones and leaves some out. This table has some 170,000 clones, approximately 83% appearing once. Sequencing was carried out using peripheral blood. These receptor sequences come from a woman aged 80 or over with active or convalescent COVID-19.

The chain combines TRBV27 with TRBJ1-2; 8 bases match TRBD1. Germline CDR1 MNHEY, CDR2 SMNVEV (reference sequence). The CDR3 contains 13 residues. J was trimmed by 7 bases and V by 0 bases; bases with no gene match: 1. CDR3: CASSLSQGVGYTF. The CDR3 DNA reads as TGTGCCAGCAGTTTATCACAGGGGGTTGGCTACACCTTC.

The gene calls are TRBV9 and TRBJ1-2; 8 bases agree with TRBD1. The V gene's germline CDR1 is SGDLS and CDR2 YYNGEE. CDR3 size: 15 residues. V lost 3 bases and J lost 2; bases outside the gene matches: 6. The CDR3 reads CASSDQGAGNYGYTF. CDR3 sequence (DNA): TGTGCCAGCAGCGACCAGGGGGCGGGAAACTATGGCTACACCTTC.

The chain recombines TRBV18 with TRBJ1-1, with D hard to call. Germline V gene lookup returns CDR1 KGHSH and CDR2 LQKENI. The CDR3 has 15 amino acids. V lost 4 bases to trimming and J lost 2 bases, with 14 bases between them. The CDR3 is CASSLVEHRNTEAFF. As DNA, the CDR3 is TGTGCCAGCTCACTAGTCGAGCACAGAAACACTGAAGCTTTCTTT.

V is TRBV4-1 and J is TRBJ1-2; D is possibly TRBD1 (5 bases). The CDR3 covers 14 residues. The V gene's germline CDR1 is MGHRA and CDR2 YSYEKL. Trimming took 2 bases from V and 4 from J, leaving 11 bases between them. The chain's CDR3 is CASSQPSDSYGYTF. The CDR3 nucleotides read TGCGCCAGCAGCCAACCCTCCGACAGCTATGGCTACACCTTC.

The V and J genes are TRBV7-9 and TRBJ1-1; 7 bases fit TRBD1. The V gene end was trimmed by 3 bases and the J gene end by 5 bases; junction bases not matched to a gene: 6. CDR1 and CDR2 (germline): SEHNR, FQNEAQ (reference sequence). The CDR3 is 14 residues long. The CDR3 sequence is CASSFQTGWTEAFF. As DNA, the CDR3 is TGTGCCAGCAGCTTCCAGACAGGGTGGACTGAAGCTTTCTTT.

The V gene is TRBV20-1, the J gene TRBJ2-7; the D is unclear. This CDR3 has 11 amino acids. V was shortened by 1 base and J by 4 bases, with 5 bases between the two germline ends. Per germline, CDR1 DFQATT and CDR2 SNEGSKA (reference sequence). The CDR3 sequence: CSARVEYEQYF. CDR3 in DNA: TGCAGTGCTAGAGTGGAGTACGAGCAGTACTTC.

This clone was observed a few times. This chain joins TRBV6-5 and TRBJ1-6; TRBD1 is a possible D gene (6 bases). This CDR3 is 12 amino acids long. Trimming shortened V by 6 bases and J by 10 bases, and 10 bases separated the two germline ends. CDR1 is MNHEY and CDR2 is SVGAGI in the germline V gene. CDR3 DNA: TGTGCCAGCAGACAGGGCCGGTCACCCCTCCACTTT. This sequence encodes CASRQGRSPLHF.

V gene TRBV12-5 combines with J gene TRBJ2-3, with 9 bases lining up with TRBD2. The germline gives CDR1 LGHNT, CDR2 FRNRAP. Trimming took 7 bases from V and 11 from J; bases not matched to a gene: 22. The CDR3 totals 17 residues. This CDR3 is CASAEGPAGGPLIKQYF. In DNA form, the CDR3 reads TGTGCTAGTGCCGAGGGACCAGCGGGGGGCCCACTTATCAAGCAGTATTTT.

The table lists this clone with a count of one. The chain is built from TRBV4-3 and TRBJ2-3; D possibly corresponds to TRBD1 (6 bases). This CDR3 is 17 amino acids long. Trimming shortened V by 3 bases and J by 1 base, and 17 bases separated the two germline ends. Germline V lookup: CDR1 LGHNA, CDR2 YSLEER. CDR3 DNA: TGCGCCAGCAGCCAGACCGACAGGCGCTATGGCACAGATACGCAGTATTTT. Protein sequence: CASSQTDRRYGTDTQYF.

This clone has only one observation. This chain links TRBV19 with TRBJ1-2, with 8 bases identical to TRBD1. The CDR3 has 13 amino acids. Germline CDR1 and CDR2: LNHDA and SQIVND (reference sequence). V was clipped by 5 bases and J by 6 bases; unmatched bases: 5. CDR3 residues: CASSHRGWDGYTF. In DNA, the CDR3 is TGTGCCAGTAGTCACAGGGGGTGGGATGGCTACACCTTC. Filled out from reference TRBV19 and TRBJ1-2, the complete variable domain reads DGGITQSPKYLFRKEGQNVTLSCEQNLNHDAMYWYRQDPGQGLRLIYYSQIVNDFQKGDIAEGYSVSREKKESFPLTVTSAQKNPTAFYLCASSHRGWDGYTFGSGTRLTVV.

V gene TRBV13 combines with J gene TRBJ2-2; D gene ambiguous. CDR1 is PRHDT, CDR2 FYEKMQ, per germline (reference sequence). V lost 2 bases and J lost 4, with 5 bases in between. CDR3 length equals 13 residues. The CDR3 protein is CASSLTSTGELFF. For the CDR3, the DNA is TGTGCCAGCAGCTTAACTTCCACCGGGGAGCTGTTTTTT. The complete variable domain, with remaining parts taken from reference TRBV13 and TRBJ2-2, reads AAGVIQSPRHLIKEKRETATLKCYPIPRHDTVYWYQQGPGQDPQFLISFYEKMQSDKGSIPDRFSAQQFSDYHSELNMSSLELGDSALYFCASSLTSTGELFFGEGSRLTVL.

This chain uses TRBV5-5 with TRBJ1-2, with 7 nucleotides matching TRBD1. The CDR3 is 15 amino acids. The ends lost 4 bases at V and 0 bases at J; junction bases unmatched: 6. The V gene's germline CDR1 is SGHKS and CDR2 YYEKEE (reference sequence). The CDR3 bases are TGTGCCAGCAGCCAGACAACAGGGGCTAACTATGGCTACACCTTC. It yields the protein CASSQTTGANYGYTF.

The rearrangement links TRBV5-6 to TRBJ1-4, with D possibly being TRBD1 (6 bases). The V end lost 4 bases, the J end lost 5 bases, and 18 bases lay between the germline ends. The CDR3 is made up of 16 amino acids. Germline V gives CDR1 SGHDT, CDR2 YYEEEE. CDR3 sequence (DNA): TGTGCCAGCAGCGAAGAGGGGACAAGCCGAAATGAAAAACTGTTTTTT. Residues: CASSEEGTSRNEKLFF.

The chain has TRBV27 and TRBJ2-7; D possibly corresponds to TRBD2 (6 bases). The CDR3 runs 13 residues. CDR1 MNHEY and CDR2 SMNVEV come from the germline V gene (reference sequence). Deletions cut 8 bases from V and 6 bases from J, with 17 bases between. As DNA, the CDR3 is TGTGCCAGCTGGACCGGTGGGGGGTTCGAGCAGTACTTC. Translating gives CASWTGGGFEQYF.

This clone was seen just once. Other DNA sequences of this sample code for an identical CDR3. Written as DNA, the CDR3 is TGTGCCAGTAGTACGTTGGGGGGAACTGAAGCTTTCTTT. This codes for CASSTLGGTEAFF. This chain uses TRBV19 with TRBJ1-1, with D perhaps matching TRBD1 (5 bases). Trimming shortened V by 4 bases and J by 5 bases, and 11 bases separated the two germline ends. The length of the CDR3 is 13 residues. Germline V gene sequence: CDR1 LNHDA, CDR2 SQIVND (reference sequence).

The chain is built from TRBV6-2 or TRBV6-3 and TRBJ1-1, with 7 bases aligning to TRBD1. CDR3 size: 14 residues. Trimming cost V 2 bases and J 5 bases; bases outside gene matches: 5. Germline V gene lookup returns CDR1 MNHEY and CDR2 SVGEGT. CDR3 DNA sequence: TGTGCCAGCAGTTACCAGGGGGATGGGACTGAAGCTTTCTTT. Translating it yields CASSYQGDGTEAFF.

This chain joins TRBV3-1 (or the pseudogene TRBV3-2) and TRBJ1-5, with D maybe TRBD1 (5 bases). The V end was cut by 3 bases, the J end by 5 bases, with 5 bases between. The CDR3 loop spans 12 amino acids. Germline CDR1 reads LGHDT; CDR2 reads YNNKEL (reference sequence). The CDR3 region is CASSHRDQPQHF. For the CDR3, the DNA is TGTGCCAGCAGCCACAGGGATCAGCCCCAGCATTTT.

This chain links TRBV27 with TRBJ1-5, with D tentatively TRBD1 (5 bases). The CDR3 length is 13 residues. Trimming removed 6 bases at V and 6 bases at J, with 12 bases between. Germline lookup yields CDR1 MNHEY and CDR2 SMNVEV (reference sequence). CDR3 loop: CASRLRGSQPQHF. For the CDR3, the DNA is TGTGCCAGCAGATTAAGGGGCAGTCAGCCCCAGCATTTT.